This T cell receptor (beta chain) was sequenced for a study of T cells in localized non-small cell lung cancer. The ends were cut back, 2 bases at V and 0 bases at J, with 13 bases in the middle. This CDR3 has 16 residues. Looked up from germline, CDR1 is MDHEN and CDR2 is SYDVKM. Assay used: immunoSEQ multiplex PCR; TCRdb lists only in-frame clones, some missing. The sample records approximately 70,000 clones, about 90% being singletons. This TCR came from a male donor at least 60 years old with stage III squamous cell lung carcinoma. Sequencing was performed on peripheral blood, taken before any cancer treatment. This chain links TRBV28 with TRBJ1-1; D uncertain. CDR3 bases: TGTGCCAGCAGTTTAGATGATTTGGTGATGAACACTGAAGCTTTCTTT. Its translation: CASSLDDLVMNTEAFF.